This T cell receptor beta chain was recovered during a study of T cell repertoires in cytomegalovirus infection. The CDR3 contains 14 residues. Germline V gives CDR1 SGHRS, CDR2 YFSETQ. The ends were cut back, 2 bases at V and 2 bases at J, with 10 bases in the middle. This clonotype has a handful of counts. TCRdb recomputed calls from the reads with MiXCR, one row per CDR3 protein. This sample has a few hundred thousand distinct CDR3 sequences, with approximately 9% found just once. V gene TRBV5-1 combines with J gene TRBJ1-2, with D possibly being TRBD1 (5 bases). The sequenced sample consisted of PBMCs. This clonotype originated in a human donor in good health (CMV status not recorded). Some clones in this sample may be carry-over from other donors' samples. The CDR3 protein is CASSFEGPNYGYTF. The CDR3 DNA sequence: TGCGCCAGCAGCTTTGAGGGGCCCAACTATGGCTACACCTTC.